These 10 T cell receptor beta chains were all obtained from the same sample, sequenced in a study of T cell changes during pregnancy in multiple sclerosis (dated by TCRdb to the late 2010s). Libraries were prepared through the immunoSEQ multiplex PCR assay. What TCRdb holds here is the immuneACCESS table cut down to in-frame rearrangements. Part of the clones is not present; checked against another copy, under half of the missing clones reflect an unresolved V gene, and the others are unexplained. This sample lists roughly 14,000 clones; approximately 86% were detected once. The top ten clones comprise around 20% of the sample. The source material was CD8+ T cells from peripheral blood mononuclear cells, sampled in the first trimester of pregnancy. Every receptor here comes from a female donor with multiple sclerosis, enrolled in a pregnancy study.

The chain couples TRBV30 to TRBJ2-7; the match to TRBD1 covers 9 bases. The germline V gene encodes CDR1 GTSNPN and CDR2 SVGIG (reference sequence). With V trimmed by 8 bases and J by 3 bases, 5 bases remained unmatched. The CDR3 runs to 12 residues. The CDR3 protein is CAQGQGLYEQYF. Here the CDR3 DNA reads TGTGCCCAGGGACAGGGACTCTACGAGCAGTACTTC. Supplemented by reference TRBV30 and TRBJ2-7, the full variable domain reads SQTIHQWPATLVQPVGSPLSLECTVEGTSNPNLYWYRQAAGRGLQLLFYSVGIGQISSEVPQNLSASRPQDRQFILSSKKLLLSDSGFYLCAQGQGLYEQYFGPGTRLTVT.

The chain recombines TRBV5-1 with TRBJ2-7, with TRBD2 identical over 9 bases. CDR3 length: 15 amino acids. The germline V gene encodes CDR1 SGHRS and CDR2 YFSETQ. V lost 4 bases to trimming and J lost 4 bases; unmatched junction nucleotides: 9. The CDR3 DNA reads TGCGCCAGCAGCGAACCGCCTAGCGGGGTTTACGAGCAGTACTTC. Protein: CASSEPPSGVYEQYF.

The rearrangement links TRBV14 to TRBJ2-7; 7 positions match TRBD2. Germline assignment: CDR1 SGHDN and CDR2 FVKESK. This CDR3 is built from 13 residues. V shed 4 bases and J 4 bases; nucleotides not matched to a gene: 4. Written as DNA, the CDR3 is TGTGCCAGCAGCCGACGGGGGGAGTACGAGCAGTACTTC. Residues: CASSRRGEYEQYF.

J is TRBJ1-2 and V is TRBV5-6; no firm D call. CDR1 SGHDT and CDR2 YYEEEE come from the germline V gene. This CDR3 region has 15 residues. V shed 5 bases and J shed 2 bases, with 16 bases lying between them. This CDR3 is CASRPYKGLNYGYTF. The CDR3, as DNA: TGTGCCAGCAGACCTTACAAAGGACTCAACTATGGCTACACCTTC.

The chain couples TRBV11-3 to TRBJ2-1; TRBD2 aligns across 10 bases. This CDR3 has 18 amino acids. The V and J ends lost 5 bases and 8 bases, in that order; junction bases with no gene match: 18. Germline CDR1 and CDR2: SGHNT and YENEEA. The CDR3 DNA follows: TGTGCCAGCAGCCCTTTACCGGAAGAGCGGGAGGGCCCGGATGAGCAGTTCTTC. Translated: CASSPLPEEREGPDEQFF.

The gene calls are TRBV28 and TRBJ2-1; possible D gene TRBD2, 7 bases. The CDR3 is 17 amino acids. Germline-derived CDR1 and CDR2 are MDHEN and SYDVKM. The V end was cut by 1 base, the J end by 2 bases, with 15 bases between. This chain's CDR3 is CASSLFGGGSTYNEQFF. In nucleotides, the CDR3 is TGTGCCAGCAGTTTATTTGGGGGGGGCTCAACCTACAATGAGCAGTTCTTC. Full variable domain (remainder filled in from reference TRBV28 and TRBJ2-1): DVKVTQSSRYLVKRTGEKVFLECVQDMDHENMFWYRQDPGLGLRLIYFSYDVKMKEKGDIPEGYSVSREKKERFSLILESASTNQTSMYLCASSLFGGGSTYNEQFFGPGTRLTVL.

The chain couples TRBV28 to TRBJ2-1, with D perhaps matching TRBD2 (6 bases). The V end lost 4 bases, the J end lost 1 base, and 17 bases lay between the germline ends. The CDR3 covers 17 residues. Germline V gene sequence: CDR1 MDHEN, CDR2 SYDVKM. CDR3 loop: CASSSPGLSTSYNEQFF. CDR3 sequence (DNA): TGTGCCAGCAGTTCGCCCGGACTATCCACTTCCTACAATGAGCAGTTCTTC.

As to this clone: Compared with germline, one end of the junction differs, possibly owing to a read error. J is TRBJ2-7 and V is TRBV7-9, with D perhaps TRBD1 (5 bases). The CDR3 has 13 residues. The germline V gene has CDR1 SEHNR and CDR2 FQNEAQ (reference sequence). CDR3 sequence reads: CASSAHAGSENLF. In DNA, the CDR3 is TGTGCCAGCAGCGCACACGCAGGGTCGGAGAATCTATTC.

J is TRBJ2-2 and V is TRBV28, with 9 bases fitting TRBD2. CDR3 length: 15 residues. The V segment lost 6 bases and the J segment 0 bases; nucleotides outside the gene matches: 2. Germline V gene sequence: CDR1 MDHEN, CDR2 SYDVKM. The CDR3, as DNA: TGTGCCAGCAGCCGACTAGCGGCGAACACCGGGGAGCTGTTTTTT. Translating gives CASSRLAANTGELFF. Looking up the rest from reference TRBV28 and TRBJ2-2 gives the full variable domain: DVKVTQSSRYLVKRTGEKVFLECVQDMDHENMFWYRQDPGLGLRLIYFSYDVKMKEKGDIPEGYSVSREKKERFSLILESASTNQTSMYLCASSRLAANTGELFFGEGSRLTVL.

The chain couples TRBV6-6 to TRBJ2-3; 8 bases map to TRBD1. Trimming cost V 6 bases and J 2 bases; bases outside gene matches: 4. Germline CDR1 MNHNY, CDR2 SVGAGI (reference sequence). The CDR3 is 14 residues long. The CDR3 loop is CASSYRGFTDTQYF. In DNA, the CDR3 is TGTGCCAGCAGCTACAGGGGGTTCACAGATACGCAGTATTTT.